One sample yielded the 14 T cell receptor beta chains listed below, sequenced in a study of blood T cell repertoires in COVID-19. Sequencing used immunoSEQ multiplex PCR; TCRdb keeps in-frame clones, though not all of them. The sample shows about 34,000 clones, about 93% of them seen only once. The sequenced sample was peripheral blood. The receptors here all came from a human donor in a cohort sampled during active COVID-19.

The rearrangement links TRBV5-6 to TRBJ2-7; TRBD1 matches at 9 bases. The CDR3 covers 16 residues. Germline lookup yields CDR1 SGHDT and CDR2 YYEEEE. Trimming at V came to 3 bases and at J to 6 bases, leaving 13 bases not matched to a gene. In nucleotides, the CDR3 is TGTGCCAGCAGCTCCCCCTGGACAGGGGTCCTGGTCGAGCAGTACTTC. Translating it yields CASSSPWTGVLVEQYF.

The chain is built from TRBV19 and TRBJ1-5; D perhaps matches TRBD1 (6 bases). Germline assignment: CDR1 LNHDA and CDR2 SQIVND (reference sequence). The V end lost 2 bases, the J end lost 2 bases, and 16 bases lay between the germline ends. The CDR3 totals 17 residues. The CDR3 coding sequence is TGTGCCAGTAGTATAAGAGGAATGACAGGAGGCAATCAGCCCCAGCATTTT. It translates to CASSIRGMTGGNQPQHF.

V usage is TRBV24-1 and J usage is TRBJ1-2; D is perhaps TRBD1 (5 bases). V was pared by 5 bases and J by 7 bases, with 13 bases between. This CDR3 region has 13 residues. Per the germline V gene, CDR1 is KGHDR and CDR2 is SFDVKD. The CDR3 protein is CATSGSGIGGYTF. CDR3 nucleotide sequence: TGTGCCACCAGTGGCTCAGGGATTGGTGGCTACACCTTC.

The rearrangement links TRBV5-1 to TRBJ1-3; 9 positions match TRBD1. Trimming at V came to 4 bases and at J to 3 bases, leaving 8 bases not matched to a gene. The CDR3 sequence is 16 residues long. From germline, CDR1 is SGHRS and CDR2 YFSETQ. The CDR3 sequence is CASSGTGGSGGNTIYF. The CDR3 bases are TGCGCCAGCAGCGGCACAGGGGGCTCAGGTGGAAACACCATATATTTT.

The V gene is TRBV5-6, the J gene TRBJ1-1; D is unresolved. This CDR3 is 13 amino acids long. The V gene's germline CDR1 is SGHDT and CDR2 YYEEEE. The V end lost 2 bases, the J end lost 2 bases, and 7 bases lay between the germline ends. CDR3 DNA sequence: TGTGCCAGCAGCTTCCCCACAAACACTGAAGCTTTCTTT. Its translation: CASSFPTNTEAFF.

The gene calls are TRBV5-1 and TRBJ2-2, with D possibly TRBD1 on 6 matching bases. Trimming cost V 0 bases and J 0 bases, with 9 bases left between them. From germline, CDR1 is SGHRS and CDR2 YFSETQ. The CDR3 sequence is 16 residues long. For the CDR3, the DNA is TGCGCCAGCAGCTTGGGACAGGCCACGAACACCGGGGAGCTGTTTTTT. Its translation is CASSLGQATNTGELFF.

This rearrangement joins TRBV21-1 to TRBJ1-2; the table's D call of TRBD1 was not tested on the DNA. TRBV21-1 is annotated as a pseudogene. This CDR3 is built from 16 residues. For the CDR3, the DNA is TGTGCCAGCAGCCTAATAAGACAGACCTTCTTCTATGGCTACACCTTC. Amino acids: CASSLIRQTFFYGYTF.

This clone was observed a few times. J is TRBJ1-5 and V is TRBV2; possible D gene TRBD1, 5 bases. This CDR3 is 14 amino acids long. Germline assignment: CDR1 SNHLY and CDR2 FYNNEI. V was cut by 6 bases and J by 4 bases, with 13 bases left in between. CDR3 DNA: TGTGCCAGCAGAACAGGACTAAGTAATCAGCCCCAGCATTTT. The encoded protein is CASRTGLSNQPQHF.

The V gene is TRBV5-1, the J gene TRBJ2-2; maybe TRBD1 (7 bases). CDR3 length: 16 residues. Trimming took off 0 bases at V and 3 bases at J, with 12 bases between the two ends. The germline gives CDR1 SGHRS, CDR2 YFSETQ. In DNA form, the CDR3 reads TGCGCCAGCAGCTTGGGTCAGGGGGGATACACCGGGGAGCTGTTTTTT. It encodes CASSLGQGGYTGELFF.

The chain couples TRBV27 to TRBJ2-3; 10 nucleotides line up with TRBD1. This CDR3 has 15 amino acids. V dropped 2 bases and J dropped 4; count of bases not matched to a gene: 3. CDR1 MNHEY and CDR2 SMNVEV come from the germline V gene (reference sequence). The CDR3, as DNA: TGTGCCAGCAGTTTAAGGGACAGGGGTTCAGATACGCAGTATTTT. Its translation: CASSLRDRGSDTQYF.

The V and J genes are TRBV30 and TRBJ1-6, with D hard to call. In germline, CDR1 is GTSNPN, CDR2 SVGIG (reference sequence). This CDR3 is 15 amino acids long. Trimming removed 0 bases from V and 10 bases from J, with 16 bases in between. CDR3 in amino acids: CAWSVLGGSESPLHF. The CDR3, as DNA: TGTGCCTGGAGTGTACTAGGAGGGAGTGAGTCACCCCTCCACTTT.

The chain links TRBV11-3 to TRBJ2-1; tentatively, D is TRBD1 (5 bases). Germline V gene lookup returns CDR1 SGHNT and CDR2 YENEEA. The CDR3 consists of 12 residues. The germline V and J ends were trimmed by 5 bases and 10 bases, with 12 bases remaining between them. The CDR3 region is CASSRPSGEQFF. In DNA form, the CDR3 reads TGTGCCAGCAGCAGACCGTCAGGGGAGCAGTTCTTC.

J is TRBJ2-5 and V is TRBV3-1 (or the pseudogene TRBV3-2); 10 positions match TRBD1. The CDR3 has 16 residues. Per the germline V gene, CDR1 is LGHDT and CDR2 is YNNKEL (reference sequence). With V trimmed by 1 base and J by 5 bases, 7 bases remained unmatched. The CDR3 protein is CASSQGDRGIWETQYF. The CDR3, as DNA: TGTGCCAGCAGCCAAGGGGACAGGGGAATTTGGGAGACCCAGTACTTC.

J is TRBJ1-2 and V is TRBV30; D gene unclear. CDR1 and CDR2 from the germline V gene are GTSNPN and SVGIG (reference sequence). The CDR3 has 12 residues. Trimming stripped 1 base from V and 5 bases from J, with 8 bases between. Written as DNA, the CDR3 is TGTGCCTGGAGTGCCTCGGGTTATGGCTACACCTTC. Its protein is CAWSASGYGYTF. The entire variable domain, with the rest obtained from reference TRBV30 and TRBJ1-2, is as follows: SQTIHQWPATLVQPVGSPLSLECTVEGTSNPNLYWYRQAAGRGLQLLFYSVGIGQISSEVPQNLSASRPQDRQFILSSKKLLLSDSGFYLCAWSASGYGYTFGSGTRLTVV.